This T cell receptor beta chain was documented in a study of OX40 agonist ivuxolimab in advanced cancers. About the research overall: A history of anti-PD-1, anti-PD-L1 or anti-CTLA-4 therapy was acceptable, and more than 30% had some. Whole-study results and caveats: Within 6 weeks, CD4+ and CD8+ blood T cells expanded clonally at 0.1 to 3.0 mg/kg.

The V gene lost 4 bases and the J gene lost 6 bases, with 12 bases spanning the gap. The CDR3 spans 14 residues. Germline lookup yields CDR1 SEHNR and CDR2 FQNEAQ (reference sequence). Turning to this clone: Its antigen remains unknown.

Profiling relied on immunoSEQ multiplex PCR, and the TCRdb table lists in-frame clones only, not all of them. The table includes tens of thousands of clones, over 75% detected once. V and J are TRBV7-9 and TRBJ2-2, with D possibly TRBD1 on 6 matching bases. The sequence derives from an adult with an advanced solid tumor such as melanoma, head and neck, liver or kidney cancer. The sequencing used CD4+ or CD8+ T cells sorted from blood, collected in a trial of the OX40 agonist ivuxolimab. The CDR3 region is CASSSGTLPGELFF. CDR3 DNA: TGTGCCAGCAGCTCCGGGACACTTCCCGGGGAGCTGTTTTTT.